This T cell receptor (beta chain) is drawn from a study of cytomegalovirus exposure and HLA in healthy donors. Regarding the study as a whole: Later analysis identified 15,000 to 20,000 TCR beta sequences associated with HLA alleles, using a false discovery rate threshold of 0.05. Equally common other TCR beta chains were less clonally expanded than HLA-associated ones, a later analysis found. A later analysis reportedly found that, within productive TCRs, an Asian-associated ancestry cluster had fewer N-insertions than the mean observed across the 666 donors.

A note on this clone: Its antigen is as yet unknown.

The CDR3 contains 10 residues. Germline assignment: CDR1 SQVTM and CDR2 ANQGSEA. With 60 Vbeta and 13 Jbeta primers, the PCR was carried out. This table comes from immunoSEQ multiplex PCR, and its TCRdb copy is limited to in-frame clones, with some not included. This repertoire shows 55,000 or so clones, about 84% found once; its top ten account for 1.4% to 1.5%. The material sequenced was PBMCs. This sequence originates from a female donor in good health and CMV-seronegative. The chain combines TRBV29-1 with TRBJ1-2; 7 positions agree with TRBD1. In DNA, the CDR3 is TGCACCACCGGACAGGCTGGCTACACCTTC. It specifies CTTGQAGYTF.